This T cell receptor beta chain was recovered during a study of blood T cell repertoires in COVID-19. Study-wide background: Sources were T cells, B-cell-depleted T cells, or PBMCs; the material itself was cDNA or gDNA.

Authors' methods: The assay estimated nucleated cells by amplifying reference gene primers. The data were produced by immunoSEQ multiplex PCR, yet TCRdb's version contains in-frame clones alone and is incomplete. V, J and clone size derive from that table, while D and trimming were established from the DNA sequence. This sample has 140,000 or so clones, with more than 80% found just once. Participants were aged about 18 to 90 years, lived in 20 to 30 US areas, and enrolled virtually. Within 2 weeks of study entry, exposed participants had contacted a PCR-confirmed or clinician-diagnosed COVID-19 case. This clone was seen only once. The length of the CDR3 is 21 residues. V shed 0 bases, J shed 3 bases, and the junction held 15 bases outside the gene matches. Germline assignment: CDR1 MNHEY and CDR2 SVGEGT.

This receptor was identified in a woman under 30 who had been exposed to COVID-19. V usage is TRBV6-2 or TRBV6-3 and J usage is TRBJ2-2, with 11 bases aligning to TRBD2. Material: PBMCs or T cells enriched from blood (not recorded which). CDR3 nucleotides: TGTGCCAGCAGTTACTCCTCGAGTCCCATGGGGACTAGCGGATACACCGGGGAGCTGTTTTTT. Encoded protein: CASSYSSSPMGTSGYTGELFF.